Given below is one T cell receptor (beta chain) in context. Frequency classes this clonotype as medium-sized (0.01 to 0.1%); no count is given. Its antigen has not been determined. Parkinson's disease patients were included as a neurodegenerative disease comparison group, since antigen-specific T cells had previously been reported in Parkinson's disease blood. Acute infectious disease was absent in all participants, and all participants were in good physical condition. Biomarkers including neurofilament, amyloid-beta and tau were used to confirm neurodegeneration in the patients. A live/dead marker was used to sort live CSF cells for droplet-based sequencing. CSF was obtained by lumbar puncture, and immune cells were pelleted by centrifugation at 300g. CSF samples were inspected for red blood cells, and any blood-contaminated sample was excluded. CSF cells were cryopreserved by placing the cells in freezing medium, freezing the cells overnight at -80 degrees C, and then storing the cells in liquid nitrogen. CSF samples were stored for less than six months before analysis.

The germline V gene sets CDR1 to SGHAT and CDR2 to FQNNGV. Taken from cysteine to phenylalanine, the CDR3 has 15 residues. No DNA has been recorded. This record belongs to a study of CD8 T cells in cerebrospinal fluid in Alzheimer's disease (dated by TCRdb to 2018 to 2020). The study in broad terms: CSF T cell clonal expansion was assessed with two single-cell approaches: plate-based nested PCR sequencing and droplet-based sequencing. The study tested whether clonally expanded T cells were present in cerebrospinal fluid from healthy elderly individuals and from patients with neurodegenerative disease. In the droplet-based CSF analysis comparing patients with controls, there were about nine healthy controls (10,876 cells) and about nine patients with MCI or Alzheimer's disease (around 10,000 cells). The CSF gene-expression analysis, which included patients with Parkinson's disease, covered a total of 20 to 25 samples.

Libraries were constructed by 10x single-cell sequencing. Profiling of CSF cells was done with 10X Genomics single-cell V(D)J and 5' gene-expression libraries. An Illumina NextSeq550 was used to sequence the CSF single-cell TCR libraries. As for the original processing: After V(D)J reads were mapped to the vdj-GRCh38 alts ensemble 2.0.0 reference, the Cell Ranger vdj pipeline was used to analyse the reads. Clonotypes were defined as cell barcodes sharing the same set of productive CDR3 nucleotide sequences. To link clonality with transcriptional profiles, clonotype information was added to the Seurat v3.0 gene-expression metadata. Any CSF cell with more than 1,800 genes, more than 7,500 UMIs or more than 10% mitochondrial reads was removed. To identify TCRs with known antigen specificity, CDR3-beta sequences were compared against VDJdb. Only TCRs with complete alpha and beta chains were included in the network analysis of clone sharing, which used the R package qgraph. Based on TCRdb reprocessing of the reads, there is one entry per CDR3 protein sequence, and DNA is missing. These V and J calls derive from TCRdb rather than the authors' analysis. The table for this sample lists approximately 1,200 distinct CDR3 sequences. Under 20% of the sample is in the top ten clones.

The full study reports these points: In pooled data, a highly expanded clone (at least 3% of TCRs) was found in 1 of 10 healthy subjects versus most of the 6 Alzheimer's patients. The largest CSF clone made up a higher percentage of TCRs in patients with MCI or Alzheimer's disease than in controls. The authors cautioned that detecting EBV-specific TCRs in CSF does not establish a causal link between EBV and Alzheimer's disease. The overall clonality comparison included only samples with detectable clones (11 healthy, 5 MCI, 5 AD, 6 PD). The EBV-specific clones were neither the most highly expanded clones nor enriched among patients.

The receptor was derived from a human donor with Parkinson's disease. This chain is built from TRBV11-2 and TRBJ2-5; the TRBD1 assignment by TCRdb is unverifiable without DNA. Sequencing was performed on cerebrospinal fluid. The CDR3 in this case is CASSLDVGQLETQYF.